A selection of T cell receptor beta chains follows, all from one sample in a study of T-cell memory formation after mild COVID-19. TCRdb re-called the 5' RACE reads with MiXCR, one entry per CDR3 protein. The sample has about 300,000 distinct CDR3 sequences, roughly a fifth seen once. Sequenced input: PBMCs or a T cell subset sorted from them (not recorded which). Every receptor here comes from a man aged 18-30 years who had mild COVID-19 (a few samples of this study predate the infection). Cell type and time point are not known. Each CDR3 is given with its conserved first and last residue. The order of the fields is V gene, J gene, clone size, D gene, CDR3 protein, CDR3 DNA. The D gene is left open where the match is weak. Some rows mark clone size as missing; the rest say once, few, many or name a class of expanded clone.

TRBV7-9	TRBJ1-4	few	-	CASSLPRDYGGKLFF	TGTGCCAGCAGCTTACCAAGAGACTACGGGGGAAAACTGTTTTTT
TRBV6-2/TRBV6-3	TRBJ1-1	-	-	CASIYVGNTEAFF	TGTGCCAGCATTTACGTTGGGAACACTGAAGCTTTCTTT
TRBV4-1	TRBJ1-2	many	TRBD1	CASSQRDSSFTDGYTF	TGCGCCAGCAGCCAACGGGACAGCTCTTTTACCGATGGCTACACCTTC
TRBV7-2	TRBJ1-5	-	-	CASSFLVGQPQHF	TGTGCCAGCAGCTTCTTGGTCGGTCAGCCCCAGCATTTT
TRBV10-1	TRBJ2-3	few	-	CASSESGVGTDTQYF	TGCGCCAGCAGTGAGTCGGGAGTGGGCACAGATACGCAGTATTTT
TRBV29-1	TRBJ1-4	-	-	CSVAVRGGEKLFF	TGCAGCGTTGCGGTCAGGGGAGGTGAAAAACTGTTTTTT
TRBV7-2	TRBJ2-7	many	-	CASSSRQSRYKLEQYF	TGTGCCAGCAGCTCCCGGCAGAGCAGGTATAAACTCGAGCAGTACTTC
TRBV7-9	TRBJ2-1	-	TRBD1	CASSLAGTVSSYNEQFF	TGTGCCAGCAGCTTAGCGGGGACAGTGTCCTCCTACAATGAGCAGTTCTTC
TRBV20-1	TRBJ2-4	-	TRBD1	CSALNPDRVDIQYF	TGCAGTGCTCTCAACCCTGACAGGGTGGACATTCAGTACTTC
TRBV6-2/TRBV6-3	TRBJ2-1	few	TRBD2	CASSGLTSGDDYEQFF	TGTGCCAGCAGTGGCCTAACTAGCGGGGACGACTATGAGCAGTTCTTC
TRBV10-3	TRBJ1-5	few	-	CAISPQGGNQPQHF	TGTGCCATCAGTCCCCAGGGAGGCAATCAGCCCCAGCATTTT
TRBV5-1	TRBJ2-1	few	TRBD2	CASRVTSGANEQFF	TGCGCCAGCAGGGTGACTAGCGGGGCTAATGAGCAGTTCTTC
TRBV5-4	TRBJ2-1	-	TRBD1	CASSRQGAQGEQFF	TGTGCCAGCAGCCGGCAGGGGGCGCAGGGTGAGCAGTTCTTC
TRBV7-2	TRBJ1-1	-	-	CASSLDSIAFF	TGTGCCAGCAGCTTGGATTCCATTGCTTTCTTT
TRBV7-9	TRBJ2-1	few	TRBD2	CASSTRGGLSGNEQFF	TGTGCCAGCAGCACGAGGGGAGGGCTGAGTGGCAATGAGCAGTTCTTC
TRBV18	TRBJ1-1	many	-	CASSPAENTEAFF	TGTGCCAGCTCACCAGCGGAGAACACTGAAGCTTTCTTT
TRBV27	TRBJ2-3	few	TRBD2	CASSRGWRGGGTQYF	TGTGCCAGCAGTCGCGGTTGGCGGGGGGGCGGTACGCAGTATTTT
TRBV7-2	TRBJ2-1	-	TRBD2	CASSLVAGVWNEQLF	TGTGCCAGCAGCTTAGTGGCGGGGGTCTGGAATGAGCAGTTATTC
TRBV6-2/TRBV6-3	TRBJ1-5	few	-	CASSYVGDQPQHF	TGTGCCAGCAGTTACGTGGGGGATCAGCCCCAGCATTTT
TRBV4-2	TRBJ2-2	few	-	CASSQDHPGVNTGELFF	TGTGCCAGCAGCCAAGATCACCCGGGGGTAAACACCGGGGAGCTGTTTTTT
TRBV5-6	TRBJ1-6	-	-	CASSWGRGRSPLHF	TGTGCCAGCAGCTGGGGGCGGGGGCGATCACCCCTCCACTTT
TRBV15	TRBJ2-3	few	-	CATSRPPPDTQYF	TGTGCCACCAGCAGACCCCCTCCAGATACGCAGTATTTT
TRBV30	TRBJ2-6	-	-	CAWSIRGGANVLTF	TGTGCCTGGAGTATCCGTGGGGGGGCCAACGTCCTGACTTTC
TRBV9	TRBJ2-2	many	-	CASSVGIGGDTGELFF	TGTGCCAGCAGCGTAGGGATCGGGGGCGACACCGGGGAGCTGTTTTTT